These 24 T cell receptor beta chains originate from one sample sequenced in a study of blood T cell repertoires in COVID-19. Measured with immunoSEQ multiplex PCR; TCRdb has only the in-frame clones, and not every one. The table has some 190,000 clones, 65% to 85% seen once. The sample was PBMCs or T cells enriched from blood (not recorded which). These receptors were taken from a woman younger than 45 who had recovered from COVID-19.

This chain uses TRBV18 with TRBJ1-5; 8 bases line up with TRBD1. The CDR3 is 15 residues long. Looked up from germline, CDR1 is KGHSH and CDR2 is LQKENI. The trim removed 3 bases at V and 5 bases at J, leaving 6 bases unmatched. CDR3 in amino acids: CASSPFGQGDQPQHF. Written as DNA, the CDR3 is TGTGCCAGCTCACCGTTTGGACAGGGCGATCAGCCCCAGCATTTT.

The chain employs TRBV18 and TRBJ2-4, with a tentative D call TRBD1 (6 bases). V lost 0 bases, J lost 4 bases, and 13 bases lay in between. The CDR3 is made up of 16 amino acids. Germline lookup yields CDR1 KGHSH and CDR2 LQKENI. The CDR3 DNA sequence: TGTGCCAGCTCACCACCAGGGGGAGCAGGGAAAAACATTCAGTACTTC. Amino acid sequence: CASSPPGGAGKNIQYF.

The gene calls are TRBV6-1 and TRBJ2-7; tentative D call: TRBD1 (6 bases). Germline-derived CDR1 and CDR2 are MNHNS and SASEGT. The CDR3 totals 15 residues. Trimming stripped 0 bases from V and 4 bases from J, with 13 bases between. CDR3 DNA: TGTGCCAGCAGTGAAGCCGAGAACAGGGAGTACGAGCAGTACTTC. It is translated as CASSEAENREYEQYF.

The chain is built from TRBV5-1 and TRBJ1-2; D possibly corresponds to TRBD1 (5 bases). The CDR3 consists of 14 residues. V dropped 0 bases and J dropped 1 base, with 7 bases sitting between them. CDR1 SGHRS and CDR2 YFSETQ come from the germline V gene. CDR3 DNA: TGCGCCAGCAGCTTGGGAGACAGTAACTATGGCTACACCTTC. This translates into CASSLGDSNYGYTF.

The V call is TRBV6-5, the J call TRBJ2-2; 7 bases are a match to TRBD1. Trimming removed 6 bases from V and 5 bases from J; junction bases left unmatched: 3. This CDR3 has 13 residues. Germline values: CDR1 MNHEY, CDR2 SVGAGI. CDR3 nucleotide sequence: TGTGCCAGCAGAGACAGGGTAACCGGGGAGCTGTTTTTT. It specifies CASRDRVTGELFF.

The chain links TRBV11-2 to TRBJ1-2, with D possibly being TRBD1 (5 bases). Germline V gene lookup returns CDR1 SGHAT and CDR2 FQNNGV. V gave up 5 bases and J gave up 4 bases, with 17 bases separating them. This CDR3 comprises 15 residues. CDR3 region: CASSPREGTLYGYTF. CDR3 bases: TGTGCCAGCAGCCCCAGGGAGGGAACGCTCTATGGCTACACCTTC.

About this clone: One end of the junction varies from germline; a read error may be responsible. V usage is TRBV7-7 and J usage is TRBJ2-1; D not resolved. Germline V gene data show CDR1 as SSHAT and CDR2 as FNYEAQ (reference sequence). The CDR3 loop spans 16 amino acids. CDR3 in amino acids: CASSALGVNSYNEQFF. The CDR3 bases are TGTGCTAGCAGCGCCCTTGGAGTTAACTCCTACAATGAGCAGTTCTTC.

This clone has just one count. This chain joins TRBV29-1 and TRBJ2-7; 8 bases agree with TRBD1. Germline CDR1 is SQVTM and CDR2 is ANQGSEA. After removal of 4 bases from V and 7 bases from J, the junction contained 9 bases not matched to a gene. The CDR3 spans 13 residues. CDR3 nucleotides: TGCAGCGTTGTCGCAGGGGGCTATGGGGAGCAGTACTTC. It translates to CSVVAGGYGEQYF.

The CDR3 loop is CASSPRGQLNNEQFF. CDR3 DNA: TGTGCCAGCTCACCGCGGGGACAGTTAAACAATGAGCAGTTCTTC. The V and J genes are TRBV18 and TRBJ2-1; possible D gene TRBD1, 7 bases. This CDR3 is 15 amino acids long. Per the germline V gene, CDR1 is KGHSH and CDR2 is LQKENI. The V end was cut by 3 bases, the J end by 5 bases, with 14 bases between.

This chain links TRBV7-2 with TRBJ1-1; D unclear. Trimming stripped 4 bases from V and 1 base from J, with 16 bases between. Germline values: CDR1 SGHTA, CDR2 FQGNSA. This CDR3 spans 16 amino acids. The DNA of the CDR3 is TGTGCCAGCAGCTACCTTACGCGGATTGGGAACACTGAAGCTTTCTTT. Translating it yields CASSYLTRIGNTEAFF.

The chain employs TRBV29-1 and TRBJ1-1, with D possibly matching TRBD1 (5 bases). The CDR3 totals 13 residues. Germline CDR1 is SQVTM and CDR2 is ANQGSEA. V lost 7 bases, J lost 1 base, and 13 bases lay in between. The CDR3 DNA follows: TGCAGCGCATTGGGGGGGACGAACACTGAAGCTTTCTTT. Its protein product is CSALGGTNTEAFF.

The chain combines TRBV10-3 with TRBJ2-5; 11 nucleotides match TRBD1. CDR3 length equals 15 residues. CDR1 is ENHRY and CDR2 is SYGVKD in the germline V gene. Germline trimming cut 7 bases from V and 5 bases from J; bases unmatched to any gene: 9. Here the CDR3 reads CAITPDRGPSETQYF. CDR3 nucleotide sequence: TGTGCCATCACCCCGGACAGGGGGCCTTCGGAGACCCAGTACTTC.

The chain links TRBV7-9 to TRBJ1-6; 10 bases align to TRBD1. From germline, CDR1 is SEHNR and CDR2 FQNEAQ (reference sequence). The V and J ends lost 3 bases and 7 bases, in that order; junction bases with no gene match: 9. The CDR3 consists of 17 residues. CDR3 protein: CASSLGQGSLGNSPLHF. The CDR3 DNA sequence: TGTGCCAGCAGCTTGGGACAGGGGTCCCTGGGGAATTCACCCCTCCACTTT.

The J gene is TRBJ1-4, the V gene TRBV29-1; a possible D gene is TRBD1 (6 bases). This CDR3 has 14 amino acids. V lost 7 bases and J lost 8, with 20 bases in between. From germline, CDR1 is SQVTM and CDR2 ANQGSEA. The CDR3 sequence is CSGTGGYDGEKLFF. The CDR3 DNA follows: TGCAGCGGTACGGGGGGCTATGATGGAGAAAAACTGTTTTTT.

The gene calls are TRBV2 and TRBJ2-1; the match to TRBD1 covers 10 bases. V dropped 2 bases and J dropped 6; count of bases not matched to a gene: 7. This CDR3 contains 16 residues. In germline, CDR1 is SNHLY, CDR2 FYNNEI. The CDR3 sequence: CASSEINRDRGNEQFF. In DNA form, the CDR3 reads TGTGCCAGCAGTGAAATTAACCGGGACAGGGGCAATGAGCAGTTCTTC.

V is TRBV5-1 and J is TRBJ2-1, with TRBD2 matching 14 bases. Losses at the gene ends were 4 bases for V and 6 bases for J; bases not matched to a gene: 9. The CDR3 spans 17 residues. From germline, CDR1 is SGHRS and CDR2 YFSETQ. The CDR3 protein is CASSTTSGRAPGNEQFF. The CDR3 DNA follows: TGCGCCAGCAGCACGACTAGCGGGAGGGCCCCCGGCAATGAGCAGTTCTTC.

This rearrangement joins TRBV28 to TRBJ1-4; D is unclear. Germline lookup yields CDR1 MDHEN and CDR2 SYDVKM. Trimming cost V 2 bases and J 8 bases, with 12 bases left between them. This CDR3 is built from 14 residues. CDR3 coding DNA: TGTGCCAGCAGTTTAGTGGAGGGTGGCGAAAAACTGTTTTTT. Translation gives CASSLVEGGEKLFF.

The chain joins TRBV7-2 to TRBJ2-7, with TRBD2 as a possible D gene (6 bases). CDR1 and CDR2 (germline): SGHTA, FQGNSA. The CDR3 loop spans 14 amino acids. The ends were cut back, 5 bases at V and 2 bases at J, with 13 bases in the middle. CDR3 nucleotide sequence: TGTGCCAGCAGCCTCAGGCGGGGCCCCTACGAGCAGTACGTC. As protein: CASSLRRGPYEQYV.

The rearrangement joins TRBV7-8 to TRBJ1-2; 8 bases are a match to TRBD1. The CDR3 is 17 amino acids. Looked up from germline, CDR1 is SGHVS and CDR2 is FQNEAQ. J gave up 4 bases and V 3 bases, and 13 bases lay outside the gene matches. The CDR3 is CASSFRILGTGGYGYTF. In DNA, the CDR3 is TGTGCCAGCAGCTTTAGAATTCTGGGGACAGGCGGCTATGGCTACACCTTC. Using reference TRBV7-8 and TRBJ1-2 for the parts outside the CDR3, the full variable domain is GAGVSQSPRYKVAKRGQDVALRCDPISGHVSLFWYQQALGQGPEFLTYFQNEAQLDKSGLPSDRFFAERPEGSVSTLKIQRTQQEDSAVYLCASSFRILGTGGYGYTFGSGTRLTVV.

J is TRBJ1-1 and V is TRBV2, with TRBD1 as a possible D gene (6 bases). Germline V gene lookup returns CDR1 SNHLY and CDR2 FYNNEI. The CDR3 spans 14 residues. Between the trimmed V and J ends, which lost 6 bases and 0 bases, there was a span of 11 bases. In nucleotides, the CDR3 is TGTGCCAGCAGAGGCGACAGGTTGAACACTGAAGCTTTCTTT. It yields the protein CASRGDRLNTEAFF.

This sequence joins TRBV5-4 and TRBJ1-6; D perhaps matches TRBD1 (6 bases). Germline V gives CDR1 SGHNT, CDR2 YYREEE (reference sequence). Trimming took off 4 bases at V and 7 bases at J, with 12 bases between the two ends. The CDR3 loop spans 14 amino acids. This chain's CDR3 is CASSPGGANSPLHF. The CDR3 DNA follows: TGTGCCAGCAGCCCCGGGGGGGCCAATTCACCCCTCCACTTT. Filled out from reference TRBV5-4 and TRBJ1-6, the complete variable domain reads ETGVTQSPTHLIKTRGQQVTLRCSSQSGHNTVSWYQQALGQGPQFIFQYYREEENGRGNFPPRFSGLQFPNYSSELNVNALELDDSALYLCASSPGGANSPLHFGNGTRLTVT.

The chain is built from TRBV28 and TRBJ1-1, with 9 bases matching TRBD1. Germline CDR1 is MDHEN and CDR2 is SYDVKM. The CDR3 consists of 14 residues. The trim removed 5 bases at V and 1 base at J, leaving 2 bases unmatched. Here the CDR3 reads CASSRDRANTEAFF. CDR3 DNA: TGTGCCAGCAGTAGGGACAGGGCGAACACTGAAGCTTTCTTT.

Note on this clone: The junction departs from germline at one end; a sequencing error may be responsible. The rearrangement links TRBV19 to TRBJ2-1; 9 positions match TRBD2. The CDR3 has 17 amino acids. The germline CDR1 and CDR2 sequences are LNHDA and SQIVND (reference sequence). The CDR3 reads CASSVDRLAVPRNEQFF. For the CDR3, the DNA is TGTGCCAGTAGTGTAGACAGACTAGCGGTCCCGCGCAATGAGCAGTTCTTC. Looking up the rest from reference TRBV19 and TRBJ2-1 gives the full variable domain: DGGITQSPKYLFRKEGQNVTLSCEQNLNHDAMYWYRQDPGQGLRLIYYSQIVNDFQKGDIAEGYSVSREKKESFPLTVTSAQKNPTAFYLCASSVDRLAVPRNEQFFGPGTRLTVL.

This clone was picked up a small number of times. The chain carries TRBV7-8 and TRBJ1-4, with 7 bases that match TRBD1. V was clipped by 1 base and J by 11 bases; unmatched bases: 4. In germline, CDR1 is SGHVS, CDR2 FQNEAQ. This CDR3 is 13 amino acids long. The CDR3 spells CASSLGVTGKLFF. As DNA, the CDR3 is TGTGCCAGCAGCTTAGGGGTGACAGGGAAACTGTTTTTT.